The present entry profiles one T cell receptor beta chain with its context. There are a few counts of this clone. Its antigen remains unidentified. No clone much larger than this one lies a single base away; base qualities are absent. The sample comes from a study of T cell responses to AZD1222 COVID-19 vaccine (dated by TCRdb to the early 2020s). For context, the study as a whole: AZD1222 recipients whose second dose came at about 4 weeks and those whose second dose came at about 12 weeks were combined into one group, since spike-specific TCR depth and breadth did not differ between the two schedules. A total of just over 230 trial participants underwent TCR sequencing, of whom 200 to 220 received two doses of AZD1222 and 26 received two doses of the MenACWY control vaccine. Trial participants were enrolled by age into subgroups of 18-55, 56-69 and 70-plus years, and around 150, 28 and 57 TCR-sequenced participants, respectively, were included in these subgroups.

CDR1 and CDR2, looked up from the germline V gene, are ENHRY and SYGVKD. The V end loses 2 bases and the J end loses 6 bases, and a stretch of 10 bases separates them. The CDR3 runs 13 residues from the cysteine to the phenylalanine. Left in the record is the CDR3 DNA by itself, 39 bases read in frame from the first base. The CDR3 regions of human TCRbeta chains were analyzed by immunosequencing. Processing in the source paper ran as follows. Repertoire TCRs were checked for matches against a reference library of SARS-CoV-2-specific TCRs that had been generated using the MIRA antigen-specificity platform. Breadth meant the fraction of unique TCRs that were SARS-CoV-2-associated, whereas depth meant the fraction of total T cells that were SARS-CoV-2-associated. Using the MIRA data, each spike-specific TCR was assigned both to the spike region to which the TCR was reactive and to a CD4 or CD8 class. Log10-transformed breadth and depth values were compared by one-way ANOVA with Sidak's multiple comparisons tests. In its TCRdb copy, this immuneACCESS table keeps in-frame sequences only and misses some clones. Where compared with another copy, unresolved V genes explain less than half of these, and the others have no known cause. That table is the source of V, J and clone size, and D and trimming were worked out from the DNA. The sample profile shows 90,000 to 110,000 clones; about 85% of them were found once. The ten largest clones capture approximately 5.5% of the sample.

The time point label corresponds to: baseline before first vaccination. Vaccinee samples were obtained from the UK trials COV001 and COV002, which included a single-blind randomized controlled phase 2/3 trial of AZD1222 (ChAdOx1 nCoV-19) in healthy adults. Trial participant PBMC samples were collected at day 0 and day 28 after the second dose for TCRbeta chain sequencing. Results the study describes overall, beyond this receptor: Participants were mostly white British and included more females than males, and it was suggested by the authors that clonal diversity may have been underestimated. Vaccine-associated CD4 TCRs spanned the whole spike protein, with dominant responses in regions 160-218 and 743-854. Conclusions about previously exposed vaccinees were limited because only six or seven AZD1222 recipients were SARS-CoV-2 seropositive at baseline. Reportedly, close to half of the unique spike-specific TCRs recognized epitopes lying outside the regions that are mutated in the B.1.351 and B.1.1.7 variants. Because no samples from the day 14 peak response were available, repertoires could be characterized only after the peak T cell response. In the small 56-69-year group, the increase in depth fell short of significance, most likely because of low power. After two AZD1222 doses, spike-specific TCR breadth and depth were significantly higher than at day 0 and than in MenACWY recipients.

This TCR was sampled from an adult in good health. The material sequenced was peripheral blood, taken on day 0 of AZD1222 vaccination. The rearranged segments are TRBV10-3 and TRBJ1-2; no D gene call is confident. CDR3 region: CAISEGEKDGYTF. The bases are TGTGCCATCAGTGAGGGGGAGAAGGATGGCTACACCTTC.